This note documents a single T cell receptor beta chain sequence. Its specificity is unknown. Germline values: CDR1 ENHRY, CDR2 SYGVKD. V gave up 11 bases and J gave up 5 bases, with 6 bases separating them. CDR3 length equals 9 residues. These data come from a study of CD8+ T cells in alopecia areata. Study conclusions and caveats: Resident alphabeta T cells of normal skin are also sequenced in scalp samples. Patients shared TCRs less clearly than mice did, possibly for HLA-related reasons. Compared with normal scalp, lesional scalp had higher clonality and more expanded CD8+ clones.

Isolated RNA was reverse transcribed into cDNA used as the sequencing template. TCRdb's table, derived via immunoSEQ multiplex PCR, lists solely in-frame clones and lacks some. Here the sample spans about 110,000 clones, 59% being singletons. CD4+ and CD8+ T cells were sorted from PBMCs. The TCR comes from a human donor in good health. Sequenced: CD8+ T cells sorted from blood. The chain carries TRBV10-3 and TRBJ2-5, with D maybe TRBD2 (5 bases). CDR3 loop: CASGETQYF. The CDR3 DNA reads TGTGCCTCGGGGGAGACCCAGTACTTC.